Given below is one T cell receptor (beta chain) in context. The target antigen is unknown. Germline CDR1 reads SGHTA; CDR2 reads FQGTGA. Trimming removed 5 bases from V and 4 bases from J; junction bases left unmatched: 7. CDR3 length equals 16 residues. Profiling relied on immunoSEQ multiplex PCR, and the TCRdb table lists in-frame clones only, not all of them. The sample shows 100,000 to 150,000 clones, 75% to 95% of them seen only once. This record belongs to a study of T cell responses to AZD1222 COVID-19 vaccine. Study observations and caveats: With two AZD1222 doses given, Spike-specific TCR breadth and depth both rose.

V gene TRBV7-3 combines with J gene TRBJ2-2; 10 bases are a match to TRBD2. The specimen was peripheral blood, collected on day 0 of AZD1222 vaccination. This clonotype was obtained from an adult in good health. For the CDR3, the DNA is TGTGCCAGCAGCCCCCTAGCGGGAGAGGTCACCGGGGAGCTGTTTTTT. Amino acid sequence: CASSPLAGEVTGELFF.